Detailed here is one T cell receptor beta chain. This specimen belongs to a study of blood T cell repertoires in COVID-19. Original processing methods: Amplifying reference gene primers gave estimates of nucleated cell counts. Some clones are missing from TCRdb's copy, which holds only in-frame ones; the method was immunoSEQ multiplex PCR. The V and J calls and clone size come from that table; D and trimming were worked out from the DNA. The data contain around 140,000 clones, about 86% of them singletons. This CDR3 comprises 14 residues. V was pared by 8 bases and J by 2 bases, with 13 bases between. The germline V gene encodes CDR1 MDHEN and CDR2 SYDVKM.

The receptor was isolated from a woman aged 50 to 60 with active or convalescent COVID-19. The specimen sequenced was peripheral blood. This chain uses TRBV28 with TRBJ1-5; possibly TRBD1 for D (5 bases). CDR3 in amino acids: CASCAWGGNQPQHF. The CDR3 DNA sequence: TGTGCCAGCTGCGCTTGGGGGGGCAATCAGCCCCAGCATTTT.